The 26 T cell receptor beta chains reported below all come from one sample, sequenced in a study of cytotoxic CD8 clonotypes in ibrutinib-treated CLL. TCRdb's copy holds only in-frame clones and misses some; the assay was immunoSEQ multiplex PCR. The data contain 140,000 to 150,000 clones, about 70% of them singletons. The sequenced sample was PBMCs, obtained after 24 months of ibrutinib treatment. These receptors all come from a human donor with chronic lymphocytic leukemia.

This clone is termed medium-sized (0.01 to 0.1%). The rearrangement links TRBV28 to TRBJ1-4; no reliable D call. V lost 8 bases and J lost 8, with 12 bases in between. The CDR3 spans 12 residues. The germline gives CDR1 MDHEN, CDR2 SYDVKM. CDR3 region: CASGGLSEKLFF. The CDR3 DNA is TGTGCCAGCGGAGGGTTGTCCGAAAAACTGTTTTTT.

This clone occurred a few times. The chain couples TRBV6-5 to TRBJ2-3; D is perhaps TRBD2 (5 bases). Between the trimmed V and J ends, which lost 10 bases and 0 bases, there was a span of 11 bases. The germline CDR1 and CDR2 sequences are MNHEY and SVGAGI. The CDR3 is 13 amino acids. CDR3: CATQDWSTDTQYF. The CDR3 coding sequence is TGTGCCACCCAGGACTGGAGCACAGATACGCAGTATTTT.

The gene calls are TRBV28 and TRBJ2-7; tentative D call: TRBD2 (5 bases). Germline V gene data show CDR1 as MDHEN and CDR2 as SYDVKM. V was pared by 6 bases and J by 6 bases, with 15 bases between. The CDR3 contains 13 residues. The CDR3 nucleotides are TGTGCCAGCAGCCGACCGTTCCGGGGCGAGCAGTACTTC. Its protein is CASSRPFRGEQYF.

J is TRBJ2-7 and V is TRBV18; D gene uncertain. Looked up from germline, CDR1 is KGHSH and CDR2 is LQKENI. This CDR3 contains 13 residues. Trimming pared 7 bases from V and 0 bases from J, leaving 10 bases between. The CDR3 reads CASLGADSYEQYF. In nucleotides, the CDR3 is TGTGCCAGCTTGGGTGCGGACTCCTACGAGCAGTACTTC.

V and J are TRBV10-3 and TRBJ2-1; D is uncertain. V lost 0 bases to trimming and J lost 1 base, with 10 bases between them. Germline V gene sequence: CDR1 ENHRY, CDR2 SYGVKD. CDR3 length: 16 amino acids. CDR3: CAISESGFSSYNEQFF. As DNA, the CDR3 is TGTGCCATCAGTGAGTCGGGTTTTAGTTCCTACAATGAGCAGTTCTTC.

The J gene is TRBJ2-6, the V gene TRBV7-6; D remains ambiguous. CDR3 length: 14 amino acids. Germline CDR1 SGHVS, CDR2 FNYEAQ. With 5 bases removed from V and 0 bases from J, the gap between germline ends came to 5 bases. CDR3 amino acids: CASSQSSGANVLTF. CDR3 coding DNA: TGTGCCAGCAGCCAAAGCTCTGGGGCCAACGTCCTGACTTTC.

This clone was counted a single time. DNA for the CDR3: TGTGCCAGTAGTATAAGAGGGCGGGCCGGTGACTATGGCTACACCTTC. Its translation: CASSIRGRAGDYGYTF. The J gene is TRBJ1-2, the V gene TRBV19; the D is unclear. The CDR3 loop spans 16 amino acids. V was cut by 2 bases and J by 3 bases, with 16 bases left in between. Germline-derived CDR1 and CDR2 are LNHDA and SQIVND (reference sequence). Combining the CDR3 with reference TRBV19 and TRBJ1-2 gives the whole variable domain DGGITQSPKYLFRKEGQNVTLSCEQNLNHDAMYWYRQDPGQGLRLIYYSQIVNDFQKGDIAEGYSVSREKKESFPLTVTSAQKNPTAFYLCASSIRGRAGDYGYTFGSGTRLTVV.

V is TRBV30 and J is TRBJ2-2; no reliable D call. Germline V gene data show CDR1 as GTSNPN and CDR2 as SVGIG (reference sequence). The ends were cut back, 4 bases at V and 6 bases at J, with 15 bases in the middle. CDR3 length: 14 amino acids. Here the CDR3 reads CAWKKEGSSGELFF. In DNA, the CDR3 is TGTGCCTGGAAAAAGGAAGGTTCGTCCGGGGAGCTGTTTTTT.

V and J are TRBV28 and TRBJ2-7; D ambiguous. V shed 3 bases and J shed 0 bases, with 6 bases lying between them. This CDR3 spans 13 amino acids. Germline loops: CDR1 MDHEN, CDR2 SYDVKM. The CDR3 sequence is CASSFSTSYEQYF. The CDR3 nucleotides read TGTGCCAGCAGTTTCAGCACCTCCTACGAGCAGTACTTC.

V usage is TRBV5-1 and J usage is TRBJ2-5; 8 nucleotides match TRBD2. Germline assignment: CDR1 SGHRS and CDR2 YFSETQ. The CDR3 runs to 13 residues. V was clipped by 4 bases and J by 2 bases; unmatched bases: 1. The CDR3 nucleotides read TGCGCCAGCAGCCAGCGGGGGCAAGAGACCCAGTACTTC. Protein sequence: CASSQRGQETQYF.

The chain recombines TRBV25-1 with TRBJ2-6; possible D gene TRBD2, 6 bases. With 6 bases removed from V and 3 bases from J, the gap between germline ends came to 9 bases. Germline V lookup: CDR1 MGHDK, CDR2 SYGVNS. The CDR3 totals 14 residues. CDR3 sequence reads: CASSPGGGANVLTF. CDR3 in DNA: TGTGCCAGCAGCCCCGGGGGTGGGGCCAACGTCCTGACTTTC.

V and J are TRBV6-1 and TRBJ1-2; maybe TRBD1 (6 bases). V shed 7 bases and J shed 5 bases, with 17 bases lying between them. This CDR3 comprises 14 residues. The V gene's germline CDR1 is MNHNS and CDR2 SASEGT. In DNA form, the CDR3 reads TGTGCCAGCACAAGGGGAGGGGGGCCGTATGGCTACACCTTC. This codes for CASTRGGGPYGYTF.

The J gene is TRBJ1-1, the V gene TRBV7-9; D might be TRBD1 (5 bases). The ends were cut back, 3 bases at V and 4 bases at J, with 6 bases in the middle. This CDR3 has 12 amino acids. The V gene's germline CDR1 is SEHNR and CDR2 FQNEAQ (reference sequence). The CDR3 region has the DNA TGTGCCAGCAGCTTCCAGGGCACTGAAGCTTTCTTT. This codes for CASSFQGTEAFF.

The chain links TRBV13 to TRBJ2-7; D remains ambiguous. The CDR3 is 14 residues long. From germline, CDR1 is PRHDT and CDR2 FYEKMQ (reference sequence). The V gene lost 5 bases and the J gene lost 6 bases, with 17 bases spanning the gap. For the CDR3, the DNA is TGTGCCAGCAGCCCCACCTGGCGGTCGCGCGAGCAGTACTTC. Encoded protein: CASSPTWRSREQYF.

The DNA for the CDR3 is TGTGCCAGCTCACCTCCCGGGACGGCCTCCTACGAGCAGTACTTC. This encodes CASSPPGTASYEQYF. The chain is built from TRBV18 and TRBJ2-7; D is perhaps TRBD1 or TRBD2 (5 bases each). Looked up from germline, CDR1 is KGHSH and CDR2 is LQKENI. V shed 3 bases and J shed 0 bases, with 12 bases lying between them. The CDR3 runs 15 residues.

CDR3 in DNA: TGTGCCAGCAGCTTAATTCGGGGGGCCCGCAATGAGCAGTTCTTC. Its translation is CASSLIRGARNEQFF. This chain links TRBV7-3 with TRBJ2-1, with TRBD2 as a possible D gene (7 bases). V lost 1 base and J 6 bases, leaving 13 bases between the germline ends. The CDR3 loop spans 15 amino acids. CDR1 is SGHTA, CDR2 FQGTGA, per germline.

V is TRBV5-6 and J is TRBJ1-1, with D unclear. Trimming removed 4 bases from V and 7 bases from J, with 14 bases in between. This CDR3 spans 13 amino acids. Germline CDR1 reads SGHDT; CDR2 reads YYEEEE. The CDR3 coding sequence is TGTGCCAGCAGCCGGGCCGGGAGAGGTGAAGCTTTCTTT. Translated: CASSRAGRGEAFF.

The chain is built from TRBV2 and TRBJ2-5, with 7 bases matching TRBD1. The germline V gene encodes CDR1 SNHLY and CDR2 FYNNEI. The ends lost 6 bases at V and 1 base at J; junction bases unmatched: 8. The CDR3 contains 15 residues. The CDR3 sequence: CASSDKDRPQETQYF. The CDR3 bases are TGTGCCAGCAGCGACAAGGACAGGCCCCAAGAGACCCAGTACTTC.

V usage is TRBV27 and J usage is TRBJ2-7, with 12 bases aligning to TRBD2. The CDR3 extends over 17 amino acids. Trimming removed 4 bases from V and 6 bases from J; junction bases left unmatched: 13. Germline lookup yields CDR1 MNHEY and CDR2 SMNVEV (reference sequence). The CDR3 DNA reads TGTGCCAGCAGTTCCGAACCTCCGGGACTAGCGGGCTCCGAGCAGTACTTC. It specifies CASSSEPPGLAGSEQYF.

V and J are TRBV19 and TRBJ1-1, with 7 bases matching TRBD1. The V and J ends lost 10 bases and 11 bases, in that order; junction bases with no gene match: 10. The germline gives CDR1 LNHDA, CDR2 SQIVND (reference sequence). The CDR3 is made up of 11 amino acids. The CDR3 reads CATNTGVGAFF. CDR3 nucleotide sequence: TGTGCCACAAACACAGGGGTTGGGGCTTTCTTT.

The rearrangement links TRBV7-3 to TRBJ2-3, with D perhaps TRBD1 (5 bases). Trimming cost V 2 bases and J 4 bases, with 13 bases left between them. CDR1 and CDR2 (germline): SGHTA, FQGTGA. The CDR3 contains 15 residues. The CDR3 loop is CASSLLGTRADTQYF. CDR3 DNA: TGTGCCAGCAGCTTACTCGGCACCAGGGCAGATACGCAGTATTTT.

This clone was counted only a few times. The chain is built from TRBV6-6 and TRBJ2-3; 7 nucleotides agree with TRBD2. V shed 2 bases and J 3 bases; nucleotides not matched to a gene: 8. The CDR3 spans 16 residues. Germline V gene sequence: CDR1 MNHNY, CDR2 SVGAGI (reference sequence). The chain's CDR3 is CASSYGGGGETDTQYF. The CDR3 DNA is TGTGCCAGCAGTTACGGCGGCGGGGGAGAAACAGATACGCAGTATTTT.

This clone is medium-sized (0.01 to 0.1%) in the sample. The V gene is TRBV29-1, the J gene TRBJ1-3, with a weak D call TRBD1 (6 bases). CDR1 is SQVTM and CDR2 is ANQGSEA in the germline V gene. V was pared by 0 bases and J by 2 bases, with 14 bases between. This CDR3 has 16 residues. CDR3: CSVEDRLGGTGNTIYF. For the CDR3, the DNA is TGCAGCGTTGAAGATCGGCTGGGGGGCACTGGAAACACCATATATTTT.

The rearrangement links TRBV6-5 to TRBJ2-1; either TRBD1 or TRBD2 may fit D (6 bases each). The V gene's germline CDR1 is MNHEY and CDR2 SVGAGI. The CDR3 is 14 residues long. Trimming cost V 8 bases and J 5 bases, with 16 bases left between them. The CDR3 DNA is TGTGCCAGCGGGGGCCGGACTATAGACAATGAGCAGTTCTTC. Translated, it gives CASGGRTIDNEQFF.

In nucleotides, the CDR3 is TGTGCCATCAGTCCGACAGGGGTGAACACTGAAGCTTTCTTT. It codes for CAISPTGVNTEAFF. V usage is TRBV10-3 and J usage is TRBJ1-1; 8 bases agree with TRBD1. The V segment lost 5 bases and the J segment 0 bases; nucleotides outside the gene matches: 2. CDR3 size: 14 residues. Germline V lookup: CDR1 ENHRY, CDR2 SYGVKD.

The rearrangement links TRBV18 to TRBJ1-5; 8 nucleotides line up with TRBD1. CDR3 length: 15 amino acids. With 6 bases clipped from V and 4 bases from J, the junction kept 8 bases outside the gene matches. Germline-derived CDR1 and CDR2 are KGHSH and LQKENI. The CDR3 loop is CASSPGTGKNQPQHF. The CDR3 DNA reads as TGTGCCAGCTCCCCAGGGACAGGTAAAAATCAGCCCCAGCATTTT.